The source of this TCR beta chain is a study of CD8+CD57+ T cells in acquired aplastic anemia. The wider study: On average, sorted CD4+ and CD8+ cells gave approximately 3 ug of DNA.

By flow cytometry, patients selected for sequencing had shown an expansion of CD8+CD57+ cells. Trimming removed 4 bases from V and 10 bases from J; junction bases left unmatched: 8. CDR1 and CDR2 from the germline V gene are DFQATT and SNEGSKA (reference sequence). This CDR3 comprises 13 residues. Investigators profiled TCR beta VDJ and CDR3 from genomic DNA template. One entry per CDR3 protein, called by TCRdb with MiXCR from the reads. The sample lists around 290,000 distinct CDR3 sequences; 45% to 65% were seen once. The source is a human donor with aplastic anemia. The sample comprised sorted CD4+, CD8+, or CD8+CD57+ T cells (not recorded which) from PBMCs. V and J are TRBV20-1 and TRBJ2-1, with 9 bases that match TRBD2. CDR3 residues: CSATHSGGSEQFF. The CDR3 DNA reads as TGCAGTGCTACCCACAGCGGGGGGTCGGAGCAGTTCTTC.